One T cell receptor beta chain is described in this entry. Its specificity is unknown. The entry originates in a study of shared clonotypes between healthy human individuals. About the research overall: For every donor, three CD4 naive, three CD4 memory, two CD8 naive and one CD8 memory plates were used. The study, taken as a whole, reports: The study generally estimated greater richness for naive than memory subsets. Read depth was anticipated to influence clonotype sharing among donors.

Naivety among CD8 cells was defined by CD45RO negativity and positive CCR7 selection, thereby excluding terminally differentiated effector memory CD45RA+ cells. The CDR3 loop spans 16 amino acids. Germline CDR1 and CDR2: SGHRS and YFSETQ. The V and J ends lost 3 bases and 4 bases respectively, with 17 bases between them. In the original processing: Filtering was not the same, since immunoSEQ gave junction-only sequences without quality scores. TCRdb's copy holds only in-frame clones and misses some; the assay was immunoSEQ multiplex PCR. The V and J calls and the clone size are those of that table, but D and trimming were determined from the DNA. The sample lists roughly 810,000 clones, 95% to 97% seen once, with around 0.25% in the top ten.

The J gene is TRBJ2-1, the V gene TRBV5-1; the D is unclear. The sequencing input was naive CD8+ T cells sorted from blood. The receptor comes from a man in his thirties or forties in good health. CDR3: CASSSRTVAPYNEQFF. DNA of the CDR3: TGCGCCAGCAGCTCCCGGACCGTAGCCCCTTACAATGAGCAGTTCTTC.